This entry describes one TCR beta chain. V was pared by 1 base and J by 10 bases, with 14 bases between. The CDR3 has 14 residues. The germline CDR1 and CDR2 sequences are MDHEN and SYDVKM. This sample is drawn from a study of T cell responses to AZD1222 COVID-19 vaccine. Looking at the study overall: The analysis combined second doses at about 4 or about 12 weeks.

Libraries were prepared by immunoSEQ multiplex PCR; TCRdb keeps only in-frame clonotypes and omits some of them. The data contain about 120,000 clones, approximately 89% of them singletons. Sequences were derived from peripheral blood, sampled on day 0 of AZD1222 vaccination. The chain carries TRBV28 and TRBJ1-5; the D gene is possibly TRBD1 (5 bases). This receptor was taken from an adult in good health. The CDR3, as DNA: TGTGCCAGCAGTTTATCCCAGGGCCTGTTTCCCCAGCATTTT. Its protein product is CASSLSQGLFPQHF.